The T cell receptor beta chain described here comes from a study of blood T cell repertoires in COVID-19. The trim removed 5 bases at V and 1 base at J, leaving 8 bases unmatched. This CDR3 has 15 residues. Germline loops: CDR1 SGHKS, CDR2 YYEKEE (reference sequence). The protocol was immunoSEQ multiplex PCR, while the TCRdb copy is restricted to in-frame clones and leaves out a portion. The table has roughly 130,000 clones, around 82% seen once. This TCR came from a woman in her twenties or thirties who had recovered from COVID-19. The sequencing sample was made of peripheral blood. The chain employs TRBV5-5 and TRBJ1-2, with 7 nucleotides matching TRBD1. CDR3 sequence reads: CASSRGQIDNYGYTF. The CDR3 nucleotides read TGTGCCAGCAGTAGGGGACAGATAGATAACTATGGCTACACCTTC.